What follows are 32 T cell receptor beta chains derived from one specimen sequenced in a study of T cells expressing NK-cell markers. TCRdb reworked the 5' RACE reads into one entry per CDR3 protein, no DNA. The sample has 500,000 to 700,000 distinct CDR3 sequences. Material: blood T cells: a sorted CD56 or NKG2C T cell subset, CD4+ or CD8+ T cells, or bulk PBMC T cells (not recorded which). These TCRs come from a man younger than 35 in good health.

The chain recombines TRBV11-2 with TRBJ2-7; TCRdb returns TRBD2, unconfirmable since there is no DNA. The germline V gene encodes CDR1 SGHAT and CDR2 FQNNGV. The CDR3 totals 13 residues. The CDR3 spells CASSPASDYEQYF.

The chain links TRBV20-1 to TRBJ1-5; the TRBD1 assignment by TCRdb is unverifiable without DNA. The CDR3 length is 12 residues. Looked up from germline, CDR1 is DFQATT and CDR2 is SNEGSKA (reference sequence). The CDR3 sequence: CSATRVNQPQHF.

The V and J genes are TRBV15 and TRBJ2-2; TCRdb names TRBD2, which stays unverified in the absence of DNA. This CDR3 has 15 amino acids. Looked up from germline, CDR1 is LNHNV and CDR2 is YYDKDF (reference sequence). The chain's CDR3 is CATSRGTSGTGELFF.

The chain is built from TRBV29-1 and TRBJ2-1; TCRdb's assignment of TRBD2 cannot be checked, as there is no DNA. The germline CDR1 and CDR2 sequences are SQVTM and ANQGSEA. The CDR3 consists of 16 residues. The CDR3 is CSVEDPSGGTYNEQFF.

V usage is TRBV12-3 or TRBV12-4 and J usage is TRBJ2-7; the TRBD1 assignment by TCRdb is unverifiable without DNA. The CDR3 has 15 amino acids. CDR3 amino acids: CASSLAGEFGNEQYF.

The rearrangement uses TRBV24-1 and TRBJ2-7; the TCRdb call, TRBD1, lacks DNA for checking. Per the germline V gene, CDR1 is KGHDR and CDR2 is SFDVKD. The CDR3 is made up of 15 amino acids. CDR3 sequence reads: CATSDPTLGHYEQYF.

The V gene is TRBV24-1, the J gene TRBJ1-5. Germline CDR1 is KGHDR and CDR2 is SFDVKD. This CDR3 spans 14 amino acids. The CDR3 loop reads CATSDFVSNQPQHF.

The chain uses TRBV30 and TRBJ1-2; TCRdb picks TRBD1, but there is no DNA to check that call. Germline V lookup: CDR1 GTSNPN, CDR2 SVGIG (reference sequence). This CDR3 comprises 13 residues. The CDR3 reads CAWSPGPGDGYTF.

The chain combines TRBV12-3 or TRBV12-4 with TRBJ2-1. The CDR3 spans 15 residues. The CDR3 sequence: CASRSSGRAFNEQFF.

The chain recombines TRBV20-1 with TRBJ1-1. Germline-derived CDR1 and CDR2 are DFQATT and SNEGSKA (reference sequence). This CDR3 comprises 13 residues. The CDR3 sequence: CSAREGLNTEAFF.

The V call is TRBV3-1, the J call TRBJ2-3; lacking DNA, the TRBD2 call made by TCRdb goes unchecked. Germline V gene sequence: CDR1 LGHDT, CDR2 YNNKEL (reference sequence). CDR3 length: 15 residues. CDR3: CASSQRGASTDTQYF.

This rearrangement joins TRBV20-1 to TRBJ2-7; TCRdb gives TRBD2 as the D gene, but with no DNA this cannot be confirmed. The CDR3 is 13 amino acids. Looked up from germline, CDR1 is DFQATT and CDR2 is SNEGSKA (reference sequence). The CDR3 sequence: CSVESGLYYEQYF.

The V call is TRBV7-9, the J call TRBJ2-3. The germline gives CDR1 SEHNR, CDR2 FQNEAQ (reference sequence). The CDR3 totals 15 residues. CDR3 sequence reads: CASSYQSTRADTQYF.

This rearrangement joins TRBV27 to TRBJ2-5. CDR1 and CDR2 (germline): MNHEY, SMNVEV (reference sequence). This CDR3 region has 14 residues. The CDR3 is CASSLIGESETQYF.

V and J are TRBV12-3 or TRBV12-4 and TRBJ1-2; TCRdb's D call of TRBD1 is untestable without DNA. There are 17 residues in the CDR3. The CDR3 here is CASSLSGGRGSYGGYTF.

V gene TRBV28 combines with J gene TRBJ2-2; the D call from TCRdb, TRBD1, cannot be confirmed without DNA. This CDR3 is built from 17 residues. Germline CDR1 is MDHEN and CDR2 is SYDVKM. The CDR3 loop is CASRSPGQGAMNGELFF.

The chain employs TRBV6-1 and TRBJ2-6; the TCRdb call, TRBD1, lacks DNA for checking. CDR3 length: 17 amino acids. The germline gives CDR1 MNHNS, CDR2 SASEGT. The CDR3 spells CASARGQSMSGANVLTF.

The CDR3 spells CASSYPRGTGSAEAFF. The chain couples TRBV6-2 or TRBV6-3 to TRBJ1-1; TCRdb calls TRBD1, which cannot be checked without DNA. The length of the CDR3 is 16 residues. Germline-derived CDR1 and CDR2 are MNHEY and SVGEGT.

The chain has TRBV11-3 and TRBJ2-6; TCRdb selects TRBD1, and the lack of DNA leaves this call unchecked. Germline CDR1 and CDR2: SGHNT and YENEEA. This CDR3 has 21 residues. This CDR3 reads CASSSVQTSGTFVSGANVLTF.

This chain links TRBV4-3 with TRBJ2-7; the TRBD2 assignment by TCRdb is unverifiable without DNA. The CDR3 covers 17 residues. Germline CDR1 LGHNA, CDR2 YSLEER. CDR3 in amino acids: CASSQRTSGRGVGEQYF.

CDR3 region: CASSLGGSGDTQYF. The chain couples TRBV7-2 to TRBJ2-3; TCRdb calls TRBD2, which cannot be checked without DNA. CDR1 SGHTA and CDR2 FQGNSA come from the germline V gene. The CDR3 extends over 14 amino acids.

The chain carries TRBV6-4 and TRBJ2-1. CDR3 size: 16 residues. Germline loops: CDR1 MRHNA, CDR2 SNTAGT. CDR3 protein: CASSALATASYNEQFF.

CDR3 sequence: CSARGFDNKNIQYF. V is TRBV20-1 and J is TRBJ2-4. Germline loops: CDR1 DFQATT, CDR2 SNEGSKA (reference sequence). The CDR3 sequence is 14 residues long.

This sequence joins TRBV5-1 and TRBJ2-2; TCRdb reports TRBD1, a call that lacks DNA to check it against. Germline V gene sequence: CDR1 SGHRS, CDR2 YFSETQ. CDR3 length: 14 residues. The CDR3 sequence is CASTGLGGAGELFF.

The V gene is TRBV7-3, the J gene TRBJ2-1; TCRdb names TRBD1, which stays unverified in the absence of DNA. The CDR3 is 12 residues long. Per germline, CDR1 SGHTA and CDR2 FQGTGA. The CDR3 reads CASSQTTGKQFF. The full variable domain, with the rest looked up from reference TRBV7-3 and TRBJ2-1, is GAGVSQTPSNKVTEKGKYVELRCDPISGHTALYWYRQSLGQGPEFLIYFQGTGAADDSGLPNDRFFAVRPEGSVSTLKIQRTERGDSAVYLCASSQTTGKQFFGPGTRLTVL.

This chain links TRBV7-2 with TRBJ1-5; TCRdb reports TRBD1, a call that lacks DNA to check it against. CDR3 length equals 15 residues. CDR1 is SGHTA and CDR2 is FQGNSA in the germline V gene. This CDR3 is CASSLAPDRGQPQHF.

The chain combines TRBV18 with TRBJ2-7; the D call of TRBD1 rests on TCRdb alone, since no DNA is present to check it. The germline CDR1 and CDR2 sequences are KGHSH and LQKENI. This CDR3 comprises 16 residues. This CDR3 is CASSRGVRDSLPEQYF.

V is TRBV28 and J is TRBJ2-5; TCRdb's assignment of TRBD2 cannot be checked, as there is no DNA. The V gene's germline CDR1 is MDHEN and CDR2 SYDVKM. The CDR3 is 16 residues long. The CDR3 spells CASGLSGLQPKETQYF.

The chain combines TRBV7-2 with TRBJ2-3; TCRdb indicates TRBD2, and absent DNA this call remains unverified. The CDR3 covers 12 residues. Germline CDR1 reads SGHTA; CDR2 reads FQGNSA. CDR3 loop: CASSQSPPTQYF. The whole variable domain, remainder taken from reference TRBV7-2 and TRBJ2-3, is GAGVSQSPSNKVTEKGKDVELRCDPISGHTALYWYRQSLGQGLEFLIYFQGNSAPDKSGLPSDRFSAERTGGSVSTLTIQRTQQEDSAVYLCASSQSPPTQYFGPGTRLTVL.

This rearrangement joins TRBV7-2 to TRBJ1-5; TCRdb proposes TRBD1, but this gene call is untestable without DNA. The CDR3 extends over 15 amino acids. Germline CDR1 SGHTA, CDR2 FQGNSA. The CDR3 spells CASSVLGQVSQPQHF.

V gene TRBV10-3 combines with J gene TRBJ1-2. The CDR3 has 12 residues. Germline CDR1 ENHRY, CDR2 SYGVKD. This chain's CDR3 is CAISENRGGYTF.

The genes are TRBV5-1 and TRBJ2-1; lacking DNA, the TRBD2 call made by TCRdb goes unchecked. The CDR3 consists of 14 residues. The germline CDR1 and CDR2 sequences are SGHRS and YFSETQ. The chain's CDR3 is CASRTSGPLNEQFF.